This note documents a single TCR beta chain sequence. As yet, its antigen is unknown. The sample belongs to a study of cytomegalovirus exposure and HLA in healthy donors. Deletions cut 4 bases from V and 4 bases from J, with 11 bases between. Germline values: CDR1 SGHRS, CDR2 YFSETQ. The CDR3 loop spans 13 amino acids. Study-wide findings and caveats: In a later analysis, HLA-associated TCR beta chains were more clonally expanded than equally common others. About 87% or about 30% of the time was how often most TCR beta V segments were productive, according to an earlier analysis. The study flagged roughly 160 TCR beta chains as cytomegalovirus-associated.

PCR employed 60 Vbeta and 13 Jbeta primers. Measured with immunoSEQ multiplex PCR; TCRdb has only the in-frame clones, and not every one. This table has about 200,000 clones, approximately 70% appearing once. Specimen: PBMCs. This sequence originates from a woman in her 30s in good health and CMV-seronegative. The chain carries TRBV5-1 and TRBJ1-1; D is unclear. CDR3 region: CASSLGRGTEAFF. Written as DNA, the CDR3 is TGCGCCAGCAGCCTCGGCCGAGGCACTGAAGCTTTCTTT.